The present T cell receptor (beta chain) was sequenced within a study of PD-1 blockade in classical Hodgkin lymphoma. Time point noted: cycle 4 day 1 (C4D1), after 5 to 7 weeks of nivolumab. Brentuximab vedotin exposure varied, and every patient relapsed after autologous stem cell transplantation. Profiling relied on immunoSEQ multiplex PCR, and the TCRdb table lists in-frame clones only, not all of them. Altogether approximately 100,000 clones are present, 83% being singletons, with the ten largest covering around 15%. The sequence was obtained from a human donor with classical Hodgkin lymphoma. This specimen consisted of peripheral blood mononuclear cells (PBMCs), obtained before the fourth cycle of nivolumab.

The CDR3 nucleotides read TGTGCCGGGCGGGGCAGGGATTACGAGCAGTACTTC. This sequence encodes CAGRGRDYEQYF. The gene calls are TRBV25-1 and TRBJ2-7; weak D call: TRBD2 (6 bases). CDR1 is MGHDK and CDR2 is SYGVNS in the germline V gene. Trimming took 11 bases from V and 4 from J, leaving 15 bases between them. This CDR3 is 12 amino acids long.